The rows below give T cell receptor beta chains drawn from one sample of a study of blood T cell repertoires in COVID-19. The table came from immunoSEQ multiplex PCR; TCRdb's copy has only in-frame clones and leaves some out. This sample has a few hundred thousand clones; roughly 88% occur once, and the top ten carry over 9%. Sequencing input: peripheral blood. The receptors were gathered from a man at least 80 years old with acute or convalescent COVID-19. Each CDR3 is given with its conserved first and last residue. The order of the fields is clone size, V gene, CDR3 protein. Clone size is given for some rows only: seen once, a few or many times, or a class if the clone is expanded.

clone_size: NA; v_call: TRBV28; cdr3_aa: CASSSPRGGSNQPQHF
clone_size: few; v_call: TRBV7-2; cdr3_aa: CASSLEAQGGTEAFF
clone_size: NA; v_call: TRBV2; cdr3_aa: CASSEGRGAYNEQFF
clone_size: NA; v_call: TRBV7-2; cdr3_aa: CASSEPGLGNTIYF
clone_size: NA; v_call: TRBV10-1; cdr3_aa: CASSGTTAGGIYEQYF
clone_size: NA; v_call: TRBV11-3; cdr3_aa: CASSPGQGGDTQYF
clone_size: NA; v_call: TRBV6-2/TRBV6-3; cdr3_aa: CASSGANTQYF
clone_size: NA; v_call: TRBV28; cdr3_aa: CASLGDRGPYEQYF
clone_size: NA; v_call: TRBV7-2; cdr3_aa: CASRTGESNQPQHF
clone_size: once; v_call: TRBV6-6; cdr3_aa: CASSPPTGNQPQHF
clone_size: NA; v_call: TRBV11-1; cdr3_aa: CASSYSPGYEQYF
clone_size: NA; v_call: TRBV24-1; cdr3_aa: CATSDRTRTGANEQFF
clone_size: NA; v_call: TRBV5-1; cdr3_aa: CASRQSTGTGRETF
clone_size: NA; v_call: TRBV21-1; cdr3_aa: CASSRGGSSYNEQFF
clone_size: NA; v_call: TRBV3-1/TRBV3-2; cdr3_aa: CASSQDLRTDTQYF
clone_size: NA; v_call: TRBV15; cdr3_aa: CATSRGGSSYNEQFF
clone_size: NA; v_call: TRBV6-5; cdr3_aa: CASTPGGSYGYTF
clone_size: NA; v_call: TRBV6-5; cdr3_aa: CASSYSNRGTDTQYF
clone_size: NA; v_call: TRBV7-8; cdr3_aa: CASSLVQGGTEAFF
clone_size: NA; v_call: TRBV5-1; cdr3_aa: CASSLEGATYGYTF
clone_size: NA; v_call: TRBV6-5; cdr3_aa: CASMMLGQASSEQYF
clone_size: NA; v_call: TRBV3-1/TRBV3-2; cdr3_aa: CASSHTGTYEQYF
clone_size: NA; v_call: TRBV3-1/TRBV3-2; cdr3_aa: CASSPTSGSADTQYF
clone_size: few; v_call: TRBV7-9; cdr3_aa: CASSLGLAGDEQYF
clone_size: NA; v_call: TRBV18; cdr3_aa: CASSPGTGKQETQYF
clone_size: once; v_call: TRBV29-1; cdr3_aa: CSVQGAGEAFF
clone_size: once; v_call: TRBV5-1; cdr3_aa: CASTTGQGREKLFF
clone_size: NA; v_call: TRBV6-4; cdr3_aa: CASSGPRLLSTDTQYF
clone_size: NA; v_call: TRBV7-9; cdr3_aa: CASSATGVGHTGELFF
clone_size: NA; v_call: TRBV5-1; cdr3_aa: CASSRGGGENTEAFF
clone_size: NA; v_call: TRBV5-1; cdr3_aa: CASSLSLDRGSGYTF
clone_size: NA; v_call: TRBV2; cdr3_aa: CASRGQGAGNQPQHF